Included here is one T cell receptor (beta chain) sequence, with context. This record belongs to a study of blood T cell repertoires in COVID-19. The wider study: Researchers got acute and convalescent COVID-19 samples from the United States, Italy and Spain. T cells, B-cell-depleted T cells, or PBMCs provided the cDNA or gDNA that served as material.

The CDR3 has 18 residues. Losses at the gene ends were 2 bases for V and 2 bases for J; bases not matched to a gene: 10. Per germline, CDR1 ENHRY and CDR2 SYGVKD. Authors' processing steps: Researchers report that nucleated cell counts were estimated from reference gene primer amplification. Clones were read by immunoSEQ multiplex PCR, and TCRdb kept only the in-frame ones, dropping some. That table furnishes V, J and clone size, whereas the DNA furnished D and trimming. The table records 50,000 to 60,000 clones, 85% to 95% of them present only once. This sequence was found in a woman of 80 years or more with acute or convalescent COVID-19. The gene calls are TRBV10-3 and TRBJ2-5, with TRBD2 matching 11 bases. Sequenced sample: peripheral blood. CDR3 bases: TGTGCCATCAGTGAGGCTGGTTTGCTAGCGGGAGGTCAAGAGACCCAGTACTTC. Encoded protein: CAISEAGLLAGGQETQYF.